This TCR beta chain was obtained from a study of cytomegalovirus exposure and HLA in healthy donors. The germline gives CDR1 MNHNS, CDR2 SASEGT. V lost 2 bases and J 0 bases, leaving 10 bases between the germline ends. The CDR3 extends over 15 amino acids. This clone was seen a few times. The antigen is not known. Notes on the study in general: Earlier results showed most TCR beta V segments being productive about 87% or about 30% of the time. Later work found most CMV-associated TCR beta chains apparently HLA-restricted.

PCR amplification relied on 60 Vbeta primers (plus 13 Jbeta primers). The method was immunoSEQ multiplex PCR; TCRdb's version includes in-frame clones alone and lacks a portion of them. The sample yields 95,000 to 150,000 clones, around two thirds seen once. Material for sequencing was PBMCs. The TCR comes from a woman in her forties in good health and CMV-seropositive. The chain carries TRBV6-1 and TRBJ1-1; D possibly corresponds to TRBD1 (6 bases). As DNA, the CDR3 is TGTGCCAGCAGTGAACAGACAGGTATGAACACTGAAGCTTTCTTT. Its translation is CASSEQTGMNTEAFF.